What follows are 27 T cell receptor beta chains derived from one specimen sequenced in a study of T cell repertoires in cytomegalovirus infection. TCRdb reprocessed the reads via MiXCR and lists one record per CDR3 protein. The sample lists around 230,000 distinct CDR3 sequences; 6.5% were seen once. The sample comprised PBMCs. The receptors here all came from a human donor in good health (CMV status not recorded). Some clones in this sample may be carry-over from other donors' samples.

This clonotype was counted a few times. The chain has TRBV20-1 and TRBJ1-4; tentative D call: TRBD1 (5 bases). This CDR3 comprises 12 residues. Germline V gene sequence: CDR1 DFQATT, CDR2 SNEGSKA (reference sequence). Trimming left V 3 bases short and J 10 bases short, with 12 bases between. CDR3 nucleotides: TGCAGTGCTAGGGAGGGGATGGGAAAACTGTTTTTT. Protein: CSAREGMGKLFF.

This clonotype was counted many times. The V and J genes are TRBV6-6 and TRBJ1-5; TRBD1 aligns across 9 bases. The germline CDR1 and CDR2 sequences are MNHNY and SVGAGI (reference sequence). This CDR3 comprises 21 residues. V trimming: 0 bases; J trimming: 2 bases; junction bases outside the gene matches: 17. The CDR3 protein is CASSYSAGTGSHYSRNQPQHF. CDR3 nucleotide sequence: TGTGCCAGCAGTTACTCGGCCGGGACAGGGTCTCACTATAGTCGCAATCAGCCCCAGCATTTT.

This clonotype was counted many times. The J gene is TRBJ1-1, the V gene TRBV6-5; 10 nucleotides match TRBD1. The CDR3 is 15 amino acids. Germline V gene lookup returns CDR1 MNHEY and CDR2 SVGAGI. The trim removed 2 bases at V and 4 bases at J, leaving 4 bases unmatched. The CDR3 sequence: CASSYDRGQSTEAFF. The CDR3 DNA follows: TGTGCCAGCAGTTACGACAGGGGGCAGAGCACTGAAGCTTTCTTT.

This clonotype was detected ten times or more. CDR3 sequence: CASSLAGSETQYF. The CDR3 nucleotides are TGTGCCAGCAGCTTAGCCGGCTCGGAGACCCAGTACTTC. The V gene is TRBV7-2, the J gene TRBJ2-5; the D is unclear. Trimming stripped 0 bases from V and 5 bases from J, with 7 bases between. The CDR3 is made up of 13 amino acids. Germline values: CDR1 SGHTA, CDR2 FQGNSA.

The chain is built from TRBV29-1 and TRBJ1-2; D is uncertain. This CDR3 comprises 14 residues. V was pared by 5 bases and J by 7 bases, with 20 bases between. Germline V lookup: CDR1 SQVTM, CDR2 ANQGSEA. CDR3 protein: CSVPVDATMSGYTF. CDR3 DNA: TGCAGCGTTCCCGTGGACGCAACTATGTCTGGCTACACCTTC.

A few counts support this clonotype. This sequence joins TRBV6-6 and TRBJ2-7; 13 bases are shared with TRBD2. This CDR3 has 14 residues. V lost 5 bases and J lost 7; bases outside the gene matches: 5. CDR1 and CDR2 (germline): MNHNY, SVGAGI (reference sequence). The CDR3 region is CASSPGLAGSEQYF. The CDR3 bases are TGTGCCAGCAGTCCGGGACTAGCGGGGTCAGAGCAGTACTTC.

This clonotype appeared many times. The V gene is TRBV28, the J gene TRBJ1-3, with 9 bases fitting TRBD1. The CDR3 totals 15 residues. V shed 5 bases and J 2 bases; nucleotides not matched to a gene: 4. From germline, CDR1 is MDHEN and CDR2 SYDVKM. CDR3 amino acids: CASSRGTGTGNTIYF. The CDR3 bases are TGTGCCAGCAGTCGCGGGACAGGGACTGGAAACACCATATATTTT.

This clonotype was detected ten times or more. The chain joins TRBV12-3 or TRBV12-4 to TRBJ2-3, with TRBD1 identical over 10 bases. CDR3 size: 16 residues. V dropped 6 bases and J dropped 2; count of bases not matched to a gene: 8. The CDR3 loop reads CASRNPGQGFTDTQYF. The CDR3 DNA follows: TGTGCCAGCAGAAACCCGGGACAGGGGTTCACAGATACGCAGTATTTT.

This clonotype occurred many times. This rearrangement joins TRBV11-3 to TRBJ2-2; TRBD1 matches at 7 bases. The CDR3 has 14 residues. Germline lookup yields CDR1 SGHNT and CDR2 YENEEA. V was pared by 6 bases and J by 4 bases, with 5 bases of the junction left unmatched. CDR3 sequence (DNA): TGTGCCAGCAGACCTACAGGGGTCACCGGGGAGCTGTTTTTT. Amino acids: CASRPTGVTGELFF.

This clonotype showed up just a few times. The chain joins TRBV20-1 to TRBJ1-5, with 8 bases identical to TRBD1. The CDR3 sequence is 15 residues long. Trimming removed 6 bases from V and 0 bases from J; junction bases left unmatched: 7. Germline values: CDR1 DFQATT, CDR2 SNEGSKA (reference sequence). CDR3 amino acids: CSARDRGHSNQPQHF. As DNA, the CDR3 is TGCAGTGCCCGAGACAGGGGTCATAGCAATCAGCCCCAGCATTTT.

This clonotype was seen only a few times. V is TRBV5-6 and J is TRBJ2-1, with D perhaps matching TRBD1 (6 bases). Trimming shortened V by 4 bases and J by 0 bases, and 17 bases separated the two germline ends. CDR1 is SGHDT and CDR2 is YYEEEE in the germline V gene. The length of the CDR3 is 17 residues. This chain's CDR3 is CASSLTLDRYSYNEQFF. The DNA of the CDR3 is TGTGCCAGCAGCCTAACCTTAGACAGGTACTCCTACAATGAGCAGTTCTTC.

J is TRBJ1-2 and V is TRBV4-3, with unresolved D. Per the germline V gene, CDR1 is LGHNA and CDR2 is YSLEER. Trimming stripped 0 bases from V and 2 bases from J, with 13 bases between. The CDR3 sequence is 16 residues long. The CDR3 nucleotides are TGCGCCAGCAGCCAAGACCTTGAAAGGGCGAACTATGGCTACACCTTC. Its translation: CASSQDLERANYGYTF.

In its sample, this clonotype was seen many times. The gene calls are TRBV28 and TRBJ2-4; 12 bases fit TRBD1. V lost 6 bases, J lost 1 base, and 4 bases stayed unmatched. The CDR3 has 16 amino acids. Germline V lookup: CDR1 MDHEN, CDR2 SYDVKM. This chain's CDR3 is CASSRGQGAAKNIQYF. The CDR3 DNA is TGTGCCAGCAGCCGGGGACAGGGGGCGGCCAAAAACATTCAGTACTTC. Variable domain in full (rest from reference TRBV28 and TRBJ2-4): DVKVTQSSRYLVKRTGEKVFLECVQDMDHENMFWYRQDPGLGLRLIYFSYDVKMKEKGDIPEGYSVSREKKERFSLILESASTNQTSMYLCASSRGQGAAKNIQYFGAGTRLSVL.

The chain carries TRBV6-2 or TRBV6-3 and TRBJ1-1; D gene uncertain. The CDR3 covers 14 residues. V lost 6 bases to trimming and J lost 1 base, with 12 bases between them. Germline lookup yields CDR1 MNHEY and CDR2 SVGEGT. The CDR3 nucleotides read TGTGCCAGCAGCCATCCCGAGGAGAACACTGAAGCTTTCTTT. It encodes CASSHPEENTEAFF.

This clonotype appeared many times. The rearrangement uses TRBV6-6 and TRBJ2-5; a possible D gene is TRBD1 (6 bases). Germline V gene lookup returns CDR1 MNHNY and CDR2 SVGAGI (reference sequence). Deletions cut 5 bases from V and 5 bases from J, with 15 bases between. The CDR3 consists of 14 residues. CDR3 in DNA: TGTGCCAGCAGTCGGGACATTTCCGTGGAGACCCAGTACTTC. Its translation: CASSRDISVETQYF.

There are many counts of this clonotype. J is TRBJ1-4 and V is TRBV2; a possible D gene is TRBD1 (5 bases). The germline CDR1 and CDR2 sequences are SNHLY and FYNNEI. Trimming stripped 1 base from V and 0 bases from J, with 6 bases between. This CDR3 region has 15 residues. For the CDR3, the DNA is TGTGCCAGCAGTGAAGACAGGACAACTAATGAAAAACTGTTTTTT. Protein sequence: CASSEDRTTNEKLFF.

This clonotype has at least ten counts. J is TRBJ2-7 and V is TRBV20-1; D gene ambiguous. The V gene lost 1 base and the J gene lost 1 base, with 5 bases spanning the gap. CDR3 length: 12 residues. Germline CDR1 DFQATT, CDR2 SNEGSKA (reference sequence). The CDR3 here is CSARGSSYEQYF. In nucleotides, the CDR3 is TGCAGTGCTAGAGGTAGTTCCTACGAGCAGTACTTC.

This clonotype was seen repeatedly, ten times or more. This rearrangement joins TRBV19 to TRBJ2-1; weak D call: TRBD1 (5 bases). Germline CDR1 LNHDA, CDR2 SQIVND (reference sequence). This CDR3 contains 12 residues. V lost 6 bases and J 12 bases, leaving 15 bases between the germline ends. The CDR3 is CASSLVGVGQFF. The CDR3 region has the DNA TGTGCCAGTAGCCTTGTAGGGGTAGGGCAGTTCTTC.

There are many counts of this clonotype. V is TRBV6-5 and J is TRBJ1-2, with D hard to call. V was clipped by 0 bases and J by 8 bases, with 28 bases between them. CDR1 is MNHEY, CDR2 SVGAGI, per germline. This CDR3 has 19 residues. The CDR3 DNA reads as TGTGCCAGCAGTTACTCGCTCGGGTCTTTAGGGCCCGGGGTAGGAGGCTACACCTTC. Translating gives CASSYSLGSLGPGVGGYTF.

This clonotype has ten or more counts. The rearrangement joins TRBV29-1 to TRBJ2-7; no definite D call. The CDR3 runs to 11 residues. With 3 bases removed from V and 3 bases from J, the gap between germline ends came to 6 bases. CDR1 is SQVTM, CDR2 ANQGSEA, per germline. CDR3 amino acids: CSVELGYEQYF. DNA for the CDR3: TGCAGCGTTGAGTTAGGCTACGAGCAGTACTTC.

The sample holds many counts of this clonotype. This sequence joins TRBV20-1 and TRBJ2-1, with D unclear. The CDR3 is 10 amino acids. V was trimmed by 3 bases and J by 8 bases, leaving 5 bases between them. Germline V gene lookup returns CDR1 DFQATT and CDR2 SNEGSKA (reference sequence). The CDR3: CSASVYEQFF. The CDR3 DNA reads TGCAGTGCTAGTGTGTATGAGCAGTTCTTC.

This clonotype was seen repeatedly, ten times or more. CDR3 sequence (DNA): TGTGCCAGCAATGTGGGACACGGATTTGGTGATACGCAGTATTTT. This gives the protein CASNVGHGFGDTQYF. The V and J genes are TRBV6-2 or TRBV6-3 and TRBJ2-3; D possibly corresponds to TRBD1 (6 bases). This CDR3 has 15 amino acids. Trimming cost V 7 bases and J 6 bases, with 20 bases left between them. Germline values: CDR1 MNHEY, CDR2 SVGEGT.

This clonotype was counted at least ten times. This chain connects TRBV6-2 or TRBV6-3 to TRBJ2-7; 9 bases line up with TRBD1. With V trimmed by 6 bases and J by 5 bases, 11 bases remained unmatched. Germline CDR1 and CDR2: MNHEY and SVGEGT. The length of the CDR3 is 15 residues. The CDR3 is CASSLSGTGRNEQYF. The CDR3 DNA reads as TGTGCCAGCAGCCTTTCCGGGACAGGGAGGAACGAGCAGTACTTC.

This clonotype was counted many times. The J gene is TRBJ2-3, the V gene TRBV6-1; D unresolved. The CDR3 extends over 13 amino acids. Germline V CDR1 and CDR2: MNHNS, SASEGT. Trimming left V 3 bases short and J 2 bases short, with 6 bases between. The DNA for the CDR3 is TGTGCCAGCAGTGAGCAGGCCACAGATACGCAGTATTTT. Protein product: CASSEQATDTQYF.

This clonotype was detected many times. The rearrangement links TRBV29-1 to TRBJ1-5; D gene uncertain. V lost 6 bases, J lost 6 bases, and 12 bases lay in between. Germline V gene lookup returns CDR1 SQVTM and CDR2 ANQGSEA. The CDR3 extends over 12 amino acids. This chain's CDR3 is CSVHIVGQPQHF. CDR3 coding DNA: TGCAGCGTACATATCGTGGGTCAGCCCCAGCATTTT.

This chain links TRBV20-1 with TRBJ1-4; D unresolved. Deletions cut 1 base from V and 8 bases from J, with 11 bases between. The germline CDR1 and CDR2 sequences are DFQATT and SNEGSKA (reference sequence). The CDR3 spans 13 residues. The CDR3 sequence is CSARGGLNEKLFF. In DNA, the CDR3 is TGCAGTGCTAGAGGAGGGTTGAACGAAAAACTGTTTTTT.

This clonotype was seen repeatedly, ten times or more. The CDR3 sequence is CASSEVMMGAFF. Here the CDR3 DNA reads TGTGCCAGTAGTGAGGTTATGATGGGAGCTTTCTTT. The J gene is TRBJ1-1, the V gene TRBV19; D gene ambiguous. The CDR3 extends over 12 amino acids. CDR1 is LNHDA and CDR2 is SQIVND in the germline V gene (reference sequence). The V end lost 5 bases, the J end lost 10 bases, and 14 bases lay between the germline ends.